Listed below are T cell receptor beta chains from one sample, sequenced in a study of Graves' ophthalmopathy and Graves' hyperthyroidism. MiXCR, run by TCRdb on the multiplex PCR reads, gives a single entry per CDR3 protein. This sample carries some 350,000 distinct CDR3 sequences, about a sixth of them seen once, and the ten largest clones take roughly 2.3%. Sequences were obtained from peripheral blood. The receptors come from an adult woman with stable Graves' hyperthyroidism. Each CDR3 is given with its conserved first and last residue. The order of the fields is D gene, J gene, V gene, clone size, CDR3 protein, CDR3 DNA. The D gene is left open where the match is weak. Clone size is not always given. Where it is, it says once, few, many or a class for expanded clones.

d_gene: TRBD1; j_gene: TRBJ2-7; v_gene: TRBV14; abundance: many; CDR3aa: CASSPVYGTGTYEQYF; CDR3nt: TGTGCCAGCAGCCCCGTCTACGGGACAGGGACCTACGAGCAGTACTTC
d_gene: .; j_gene: TRBJ2-5; v_gene: TRBV29-1; abundance: many; CDR3aa: CSGLDPLEGLETQYF; CDR3nt: TGCAGCGGACTAGACCCCTTGGAGGGCCTTGAGACCCAGTACTTC
d_gene: .; j_gene: TRBJ2-7; v_gene: TRBV28; abundance: many; CDR3aa: CASSLVVSYEQYF; CDR3nt: TGTGCCAGCAGTTTAGTGGTTTCCTACGAGCAGTACTTC
d_gene: .; j_gene: TRBJ2-5; v_gene: TRBV4-1; abundance: many; CDR3aa: CASSQRPRWGEETQYF; CDR3nt: TGCGCCAGCAGCCAAAGACCTCGGTGGGGAGAGGAGACCCAGTACTTC
d_gene: TRBD2; j_gene: TRBJ2-2; v_gene: TRBV10-1; abundance: many; CDR3aa: CASSPTSGRAAGELFF; CDR3nt: TGCGCCAGCAGTCCGACTAGCGGGAGGGCCGCCGGGGAGCTGTTTTTT
d_gene: TRBD2; j_gene: TRBJ2-2; v_gene: TRBV12-3/TRBV12-4; abundance: many; CDR3aa: CASSLTRTSGAQNTGELFF; CDR3nt: TGTGCCAGCAGTCTAACCCGGACTAGCGGGGCCCAGAACACCGGGGAGCTGTTTTTT
d_gene: .; j_gene: TRBJ2-5; v_gene: TRBV18; abundance: many; CDR3aa: CASSPSTVKETQYF; CDR3nt: TGTGCCAGCTCACCTTCGACGGTAAAAGAGACCCAGTACTTC
d_gene: .; j_gene: TRBJ1-3; v_gene: TRBV20-1; abundance: few; CDR3aa: CSARPRSGGGYSGNTIYF; CDR3nt: TGCAGTGCTAGACCTCGTTCGGGGGGGGGATACTCTGGAAACACCATATATTTT
d_gene: .; j_gene: TRBJ2-6; v_gene: TRBV30; abundance: many; CDR3aa: CAWSVGVAGANVLTF; CDR3nt: TGTGCCTGGAGTGTCGGGGTTGCTGGGGCCAACGTCCTGACTTTC
d_gene: .; j_gene: TRBJ2-2; v_gene: TRBV20-1; abundance: few; CDR3aa: CSATSGGNTGELFF; CDR3nt: TGCAGTGCTACCAGCGGAGGGAACACCGGGGAGCTGTTTTTT
d_gene: TRBD1; j_gene: TRBJ2-5; v_gene: TRBV12-3/TRBV12-4; abundance: many; CDR3aa: CASSSDQTGGETQYF; CDR3nt: TGTGCCAGCAGTTCGGACCAGACAGGGGGAGAGACCCAGTACTTC
d_gene: .; j_gene: TRBJ2-7; v_gene: TRBV4-1; abundance: many; CDR3aa: CASSQDLHPAYEQYF; CDR3nt: TGCGCCAGCAGCCAAGATCTGCACCCCGCCTACGAGCAGTACTTC
d_gene: .; j_gene: TRBJ1-1; v_gene: TRBV24-1; abundance: .; CDR3aa: CATSDLPAEAFF; CDR3nt: TGTGCCACCAGTGATTTGCCGGCTGAAGCTTTCTTT
d_gene: .; j_gene: TRBJ1-1; v_gene: TRBV6-2/TRBV6-3; abundance: many; CDR3aa: CASSLAVGATEAFF; CDR3nt: TGTGCCAGCAGTCTAGCAGTGGGGGCCACTGAAGCTTTCTTT
d_gene: .; j_gene: TRBJ2-2; v_gene: TRBV29-1; abundance: many; CDR3aa: CSVQPNTGELFF; CDR3nt: TGCAGCGTACAGCCGAACACCGGGGAGCTGTTTTTT
d_gene: .; j_gene: TRBJ2-4; v_gene: TRBV13; abundance: few; CDR3aa: CASSLGQRIKYF; CDR3nt: TGTGCCAGCAGCCTCGGACAGCGTATTAAGTACTTC
d_gene: .; j_gene: TRBJ1-1; v_gene: TRBV6-2/TRBV6-3; abundance: many; CDR3aa: CASQREQGATEAFF; CDR3nt: TGTGCCAGCCAAAGAGAACAGGGAGCCACTGAAGCTTTCTTT
d_gene: .; j_gene: TRBJ1-1; v_gene: TRBV6-1; abundance: many; CDR3aa: CASSVFGTEAFF; CDR3nt: TGTGCCAGCAGTGTATTTGGCACTGAAGCTTTCTTT
d_gene: .; j_gene: TRBJ1-2; v_gene: TRBV20-1; abundance: few; CDR3aa: CSARENRGGYGYTF; CDR3nt: TGCAGTGCTAGAGAGAACCGGGGGGGCTATGGCTACACCTTC
d_gene: .; j_gene: TRBJ2-7; v_gene: TRBV28; abundance: many; CDR3aa: CASSIPGTSYEQYF; CDR3nt: TGTGCCAGCAGTATCCCCGGGACCTCCTACGAGCAGTACTTC
d_gene: .; j_gene: TRBJ1-5; v_gene: TRBV12-3/TRBV12-4; abundance: many; CDR3aa: CASKRGSGANQPQHF; CDR3nt: TGTGCCAGCAAAAGGGGATCCGGGGCCAATCAGCCCCAGCATTTT
d_gene: .; j_gene: TRBJ2-5; v_gene: TRBV7-9; abundance: many; CDR3aa: CASSIGQETQYF; CDR3nt: TGTGCCAGCAGCATTGGGCAAGAGACCCAGTACTTC
d_gene: .; j_gene: TRBJ2-7; v_gene: TRBV11-2; abundance: few; CDR3aa: CASSLVGSNEQYF; CDR3nt: TGTGCCAGCAGCTTAGTAGGATCTAACGAGCAGTACTTC
d_gene: .; j_gene: TRBJ2-5; v_gene: TRBV5-1; abundance: few; CDR3aa: CASSSEPGEETQYF; CDR3nt: TGCGCCAGCAGCTCTGAACCCGGAGAAGAGACCCAGTACTTC
d_gene: TRBD1; j_gene: TRBJ1-1; v_gene: TRBV7-9; abundance: few; CDR3aa: CASSFSGGMNTEAFF; CDR3nt: TGTGCCAGCAGCTTTTCAGGGGGTATGAACACTGAAGCTTTCTTT
d_gene: .; j_gene: TRBJ2-7; v_gene: TRBV27; abundance: many; CDR3aa: CASSTPGASYEQYF; CDR3nt: TGTGCCAGCAGCACCCCGGGGGCCTCCTACGAGCAGTACTTC
d_gene: .; j_gene: TRBJ2-7; v_gene: TRBV15; abundance: many; CDR3aa: CATSLRTRRNEQYF; CDR3nt: TGTGCCACCAGCCTGCGGACGCGGAGAAACGAGCAGTACTTC
d_gene: TRBD1; j_gene: TRBJ2-5; v_gene: TRBV6-5; abundance: many; CDR3aa: CASSFSGGEETQYF; CDR3nt: TGTGCCAGCAGTTTCTCAGGGGGAGAAGAGACCCAGTACTTC
d_gene: TRBD2; j_gene: TRBJ2-7; v_gene: TRBV6-2/TRBV6-3; abundance: many; CDR3aa: CASRFSGGTYEQYF; CDR3nt: TGTGCCAGCAGATTTAGCGGGGGGACCTACGAGCAGTACTTC
d_gene: TRBD2; j_gene: TRBJ2-5; v_gene: TRBV6-5; abundance: many; CDR3aa: CASSLAGYAGGVQETQYF; CDR3nt: TGTGCCAGCAGTTTAGCTGGGTACGCGGGAGGAGTCCAAGAGACCCAGTACTTC